Each of the 15 T cell receptor beta chains below was sequenced from the same sample in a study of type 1 and type 2 diabetes patients. PCR was run on genomic DNA. Multiplex PCR with 30 forward and 13 reverse primers amplified the TCR beta CDR3. TCRdb re-derived calls from the multiplex PCR reads in MiXCR, one entry per CDR3 protein. The sample has fewer than 300,000 distinct CDR3 sequences, over 45% seen once. Source material: peripheral blood mononuclear cells (PBMCs). These receptors came from a man aged 18 to 35 with type 2 diabetes.

This chain connects TRBV12-3 or TRBV12-4 to TRBJ2-3; 7 positions agree with TRBD2. CDR3 length: 14 amino acids. The trim removed 4 bases at V and 8 bases at J, leaving 9 bases unmatched. This CDR3 is CASSSSTSESTQYF. CDR3 bases: TGTGCCAGCAGTTCCAGTACTAGCGAGTCTACGCAGTATTTT.

This chain connects TRBV28 to TRBJ2-5, with D unclear. Germline loops: CDR1 MDHEN, CDR2 SYDVKM. Trimming took 8 bases from V and 4 from J, leaving 14 bases between them. This CDR3 comprises 13 residues. The CDR3 here is CASQAREGETQYF. The CDR3 DNA follows: TGTGCCAGCCAGGCTAGGGAAGGAGAGACCCAGTACTTC.

This chain connects TRBV15 to TRBJ2-1, with TRBD2 as a possible D gene (5 bases). V shed 1 base and J shed 3 bases, with 13 bases lying between them. Per the germline V gene, CDR1 is LNHNV and CDR2 is YYDKDF (reference sequence). The CDR3 covers 16 residues. CDR3 coding DNA: TGTGCCACCAGCAGAGGAGCACTAGTAGGCTACAATGAGCAGTTCTTC. Translated: CATSRGALVGYNEQFF.

This clonotype was counted only a few times. CDR3 sequence: CASNRRTGDAQHF. CDR3 coding DNA: TGTGCCAGTAATAGGAGGACAGGGGATGCCCAGCATTTT. The chain is built from TRBV19 and TRBJ1-5; 9 nucleotides agree with TRBD1. The CDR3 is 13 amino acids. V lost 7 bases, J lost 11 bases, and 9 bases stayed unmatched. Germline loops: CDR1 LNHDA, CDR2 SQIVND (reference sequence).

This clonotype was seen a few times. V usage is TRBV18 and J usage is TRBJ2-7, with D perhaps TRBD2 (6 bases). Germline CDR1 reads KGHSH; CDR2 reads LQKENI. The CDR3 is made up of 16 amino acids. The germline V and J ends were trimmed by 6 bases and 2 bases, with 20 bases remaining between them. The CDR3 DNA is TGTGCCAGCTCCCCTCCCCGGGGGATGGAAACCTACGAGCAGTACTTC. Encoded protein: CASSPPRGMETYEQYF.

There are a few counts of this clonotype. The gene calls are TRBV6-5 and TRBJ1-1; no firm D call. The CDR3 is 16 amino acids. Germline V gene sequence: CDR1 MNHEY, CDR2 SVGAGI. The germline V and J ends were trimmed by 2 bases and 1 base, with 14 bases remaining between them. The CDR3, as DNA: TGTGCCAGCAGTTACCCTAAGGGCGGAAAGAACACTGAAGCTTTCTTT. Amino acid sequence: CASSYPKGGKNTEAFF.

This clonotype was counted between two and nine times. J is TRBJ2-1 and V is TRBV5-1, with 7 bases lining up with TRBD1. CDR1 is SGHRS and CDR2 is YFSETQ in the germline V gene. J lost 8 bases, V lost 1 base, and 3 bases had no gene match. The CDR3 consists of 13 residues. The CDR3 region is CASSLNRGHEQFF. CDR3 nucleotides: TGCGCCAGCAGCTTGAACAGGGGCCATGAGCAGTTCTTC.

This clonotype was seen more than once but under ten times. The V call is TRBV20-1, the J call TRBJ2-1; maybe TRBD1 (6 bases). The germline CDR1 and CDR2 sequences are DFQATT and SNEGSKA (reference sequence). Deletions cut 6 bases from V and 9 bases from J, with 15 bases between. This CDR3 is 12 amino acids long. This CDR3 is CSANEGEIEQFF. CDR3 nucleotide sequence: TGCAGTGCCAACGAGGGGGAGATTGAGCAGTTCTTC.

This sequence joins TRBV5-6 and TRBJ2-7; D tentatively reads TRBD1 or TRBD2 (5 bases each). V dropped 3 bases and J dropped 3 bases, with 10 bases sitting between them. In germline, CDR1 is SGHDT, CDR2 YYEEEE. This CDR3 comprises 13 residues. This chain's CDR3 is CASSWDGDYEQYF. In DNA form, the CDR3 reads TGTGCCAGCAGCTGGGACGGAGACTACGAGCAGTACTTC.

This clonotype was observed a few times. The V call is TRBV15, the J call TRBJ2-5; TRBD2 matches at 11 bases. The V and J ends lost 5 bases and 5 bases, in that order; junction bases with no gene match: 19. CDR1 LNHNV and CDR2 YYDKDF come from the germline V gene (reference sequence). The CDR3 totals 19 residues. CDR3 in amino acids: CATSPPRLAGNSLLETQYF. The DNA of the CDR3 is TGTGCCACCAGCCCACCCCGACTAGCGGGAAACTCTCTTCTTGAGACCCAGTACTTC.

This clonotype turned up a few times. V usage is TRBV2 and J usage is TRBJ1-5; TRBD1 matches at 8 bases. J lost 6 bases, V lost 6 bases, and 4 bases had no gene match. The germline V gene encodes CDR1 SNHLY and CDR2 FYNNEI. This CDR3 is 13 amino acids long. The CDR3 bases are TGTGCCAGCAGGGACAGGGAGCCTCAGCCCCAGCATTTT. It encodes CASRDREPQPQHF.

The gene calls are TRBV20-1 and TRBJ1-1, with D unclear. Germline V gene sequence: CDR1 DFQATT, CDR2 SNEGSKA (reference sequence). Trimming took off 3 bases at V and 1 base at J, with 15 bases between the two ends. This CDR3 region has 15 residues. The CDR3 reads CSASGINLGNTEAFF. CDR3 in DNA: TGCAGTGCTAGTGGGATCAACTTAGGGAACACTGAAGCTTTCTTT.

This clonotype was seen a few times. The rearrangement links TRBV12-3 or TRBV12-4 to TRBJ1-2, with D tentatively TRBD1 (5 bases). Trimming pared 8 bases from V and 8 bases from J, leaving 27 bases between. CDR3 length: 16 residues. The DNA for the CDR3 is TGTGCCAGCCAAGCCTCGGGGCATTACCTCGACGGCGGCTACACCTTC. Amino acid sequence: CASQASGHYLDGGYTF.

The table lists this clonotype with a count of one. With a much larger clone just one base away, this may be a read error. Because it lacks the conserved phenylalanine or tryptophan at the end, this CDR3 is likely a read error. The chain has TRBV10-2 and TRBJ1-2, with 9 positions matching TRBD1. The CDR3 spans 15 residues. V shed 0 bases and J 3 bases; nucleotides not matched to a gene: 2. The germline CDR1 and CDR2 sequences are WSHSY and SAAADI. The DNA of the CDR3 is TGCGCCAGCAGTGAGTCGGGACAGGGCCACTATGGCTACACCTTA. Encoded protein: CASSESGQGHYGYTL.

This chain joins TRBV6-5 and TRBJ1-1; D is unclear. The CDR3 consists of 13 residues. CDR1 is MNHEY and CDR2 is SVGAGI in the germline V gene. Trimming removed 6 bases at V and 4 bases at J, with 12 bases between. The CDR3 DNA reads as TGTGCCAGCAGGACCGACGTCGGCACTGAAGCTTTCTTT. Translated, it gives CASRTDVGTEAFF.